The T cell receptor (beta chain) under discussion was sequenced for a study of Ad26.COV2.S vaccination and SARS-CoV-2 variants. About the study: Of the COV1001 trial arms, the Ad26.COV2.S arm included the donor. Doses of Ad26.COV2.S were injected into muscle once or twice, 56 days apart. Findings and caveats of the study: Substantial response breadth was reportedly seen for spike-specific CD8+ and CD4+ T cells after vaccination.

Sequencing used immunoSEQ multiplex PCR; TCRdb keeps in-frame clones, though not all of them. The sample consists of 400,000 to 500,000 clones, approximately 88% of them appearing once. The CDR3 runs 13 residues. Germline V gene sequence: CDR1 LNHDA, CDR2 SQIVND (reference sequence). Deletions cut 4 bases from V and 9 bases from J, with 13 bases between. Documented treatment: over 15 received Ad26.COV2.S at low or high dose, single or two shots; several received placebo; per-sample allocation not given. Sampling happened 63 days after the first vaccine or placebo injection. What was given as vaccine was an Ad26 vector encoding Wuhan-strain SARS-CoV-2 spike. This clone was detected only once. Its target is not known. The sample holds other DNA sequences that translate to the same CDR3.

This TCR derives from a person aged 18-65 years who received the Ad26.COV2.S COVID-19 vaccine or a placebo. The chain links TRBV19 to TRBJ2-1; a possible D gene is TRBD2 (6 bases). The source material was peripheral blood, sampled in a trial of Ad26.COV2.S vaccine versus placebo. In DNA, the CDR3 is TGTGCCAGTAGTAACCCTGCGGGGAGTGAGCAGTTCTTC. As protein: CASSNPAGSEQFF.